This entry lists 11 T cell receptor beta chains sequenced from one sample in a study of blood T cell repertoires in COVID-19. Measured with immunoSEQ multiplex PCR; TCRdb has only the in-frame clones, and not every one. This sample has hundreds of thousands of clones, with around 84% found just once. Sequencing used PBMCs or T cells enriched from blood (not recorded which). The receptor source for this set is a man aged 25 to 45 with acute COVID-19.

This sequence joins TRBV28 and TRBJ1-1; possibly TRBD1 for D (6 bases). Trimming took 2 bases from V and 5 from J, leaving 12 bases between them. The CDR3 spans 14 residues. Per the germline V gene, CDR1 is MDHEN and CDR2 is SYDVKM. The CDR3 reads CASSLTGLGTEAFF. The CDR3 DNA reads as TGTGCCAGCAGTTTAACAGGGTTGGGAACTGAAGCTTTCTTT.

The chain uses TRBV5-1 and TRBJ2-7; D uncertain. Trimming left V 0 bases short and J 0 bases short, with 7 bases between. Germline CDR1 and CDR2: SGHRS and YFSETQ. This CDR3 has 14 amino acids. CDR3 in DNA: TGCGCCAGCAGCTTGGGAGATAGCTCCTACGAGCAGTACGTC. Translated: CASSLGDSSYEQYV.

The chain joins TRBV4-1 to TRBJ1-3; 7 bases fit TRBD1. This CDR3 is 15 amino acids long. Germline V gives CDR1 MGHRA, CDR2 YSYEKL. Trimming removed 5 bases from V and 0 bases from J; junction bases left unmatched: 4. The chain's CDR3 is CASSGQVLSGNTIYF. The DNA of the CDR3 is TGCGCCAGCAGCGGACAGGTTCTCTCTGGAAACACCATATATTTT.

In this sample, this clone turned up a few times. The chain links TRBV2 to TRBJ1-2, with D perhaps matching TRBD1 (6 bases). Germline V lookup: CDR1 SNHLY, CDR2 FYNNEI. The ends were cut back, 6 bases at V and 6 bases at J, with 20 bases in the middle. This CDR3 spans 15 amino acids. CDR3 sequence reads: CASRGTLGSGDGYTF. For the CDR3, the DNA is TGTGCCAGCAGAGGGACATTAGGATCTGGGGATGGCTACACCTTC.

CDR3 loop: CASSIGGARNEQFF. In nucleotides, the CDR3 is TGTGCCAGTAGTATCGGCGGGGCCCGTAATGAGCAGTTCTTC. The gene calls are TRBV19 and TRBJ2-1; D might be TRBD2 (6 bases). The CDR3 is 14 residues long. Germline values: CDR1 LNHDA, CDR2 SQIVND (reference sequence). V lost 3 bases to trimming and J lost 7 bases, with 13 bases between them.

Here the CDR3 reads CASSPRGRSYGYTF. CDR3 DNA: TGTGCCAGCTCCCCTCGGGGGAGGTCATACGGCTACACCTTC. J is TRBJ1-2 and V is TRBV11-1; weak D call: TRBD1 (5 bases). Looked up from germline, CDR1 is SGHAT and CDR2 is FQDESV (reference sequence). The CDR3 contains 14 residues. The germline V and J ends were trimmed by 8 bases and 8 bases, with 21 bases remaining between them.

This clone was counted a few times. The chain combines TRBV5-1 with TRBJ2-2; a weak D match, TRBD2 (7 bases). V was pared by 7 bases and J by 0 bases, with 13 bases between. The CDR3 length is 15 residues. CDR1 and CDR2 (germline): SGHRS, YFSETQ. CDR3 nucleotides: TGCGCCAGCTTCGAGGGGGGGCCGAACACCGGGGAGCTGTTTTTT. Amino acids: CASFEGGPNTGELFF.

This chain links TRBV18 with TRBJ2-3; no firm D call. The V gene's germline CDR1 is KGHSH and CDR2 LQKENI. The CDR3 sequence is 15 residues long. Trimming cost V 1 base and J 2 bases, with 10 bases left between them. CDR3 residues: CASSPRSAFTDTQYF. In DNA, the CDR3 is TGTGCCAGCTCACCACGGAGCGCATTCACAGATACGCAGTATTTT. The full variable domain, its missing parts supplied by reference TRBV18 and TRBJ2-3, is NAGVMQNPRHLVRRRGQEARLRCSPMKGHSHVYWYRQLPEEGLKFMVYLQKENIIDESGMPKERFSAEFPKEGPSILRIQQVVRGDSAAYFCASSPRSAFTDTQYFGPGTRLTVL.

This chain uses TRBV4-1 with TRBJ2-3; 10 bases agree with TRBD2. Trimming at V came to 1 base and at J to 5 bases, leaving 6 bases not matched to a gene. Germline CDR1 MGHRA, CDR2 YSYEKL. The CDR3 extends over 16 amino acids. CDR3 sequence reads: CASSQASGGALDTQYF. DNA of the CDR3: TGCGCCAGCAGCCAAGCGAGCGGGGGGGCCTTAGATACGCAGTATTTT.

The CDR3, as DNA: TGTGCCAGCAGCTTATCCGGGACAGGGGGTTCGAACACTGAAGCTTTCTTT. Protein sequence: CASSLSGTGGSNTEAFF. The chain joins TRBV7-6 to TRBJ1-1; 11 bases are shared with TRBD1. Trimming cost V 2 bases and J 1 base; bases outside gene matches: 6. This CDR3 spans 17 amino acids. Germline V CDR1 and CDR2: SGHVS, FNYEAQ.

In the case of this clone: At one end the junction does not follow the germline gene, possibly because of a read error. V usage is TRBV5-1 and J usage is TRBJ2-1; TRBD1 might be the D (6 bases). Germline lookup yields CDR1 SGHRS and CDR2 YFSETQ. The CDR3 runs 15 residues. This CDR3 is CASRDTNLYYNEQFF. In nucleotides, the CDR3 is TGTGCCAGCAGGGACACAAACCTTTACTACAATGAGCAGTTCTTC.